This TCR beta chain comes out of a study of regulatory T cells in long-lasting Graves disease listed by TCRdb under 2021. Describing the broader study: Patients with newly diagnosed Graves' disease had been on antithyroid drugs for under 3 months. Patients with persistent Graves' disease were compared with patients with newly diagnosed Graves' disease using TCR sequencing and RNA sequencing of peripheral blood. The study took place in China and was registered as a clinical trial. TCR sequencing covered some 13 persistent and around 20 newly diagnosed Graves' disease patients, some 35 samples in total. Overall study results and their limits: Sequencing and analysis were restricted to the TCR beta chain. Only peripheral blood was studied, because thyroid tissue, the primary lesion, was inaccessible. TRBV28, TRBJ1-2 and TRBJ2-5 were preferentially used in persistent disease, while TRBV20-1 and TRBJ2-1 were favored in newly diagnosed disease. The authors noted that the small sample size was a limitation that may lower accuracy. Compared with newly diagnosed patients, patients with persistent Graves' disease had lower TCR Shannon entropy and fewer highly expanded clones, which suggests clonal expansion. Persistent patients shared more public clonotypes among themselves (around 2,700) than newly diagnosed patients did (more than 850).

The germline V gene (reference sequence) supplies CDR1 SEHNR and CDR2 FQNEAQ. The CDR3, cysteine through phenylalanine, is 12 amino acids long. Here the CDR3 DNA is all that survives: 36 bases in frame from base 1. V and J are truncated by 5 bases and 5 bases respectively, leaving an intervening sequence of 7 bases. The meaning of the sample's time point label: newly diagnosed GD, antithyroid drugs for less than 3 months. RNA was extracted from PBMCs in TRIzol for both TCR sequencing and RNA sequencing. Graves' disease was diagnosed according to American Thyroid Association guidelines. Patients were recruited from an endocrinology department in Xi'an, China. Each patient gave 7.5 to 10 milliliters of peripheral blood, collected in an EDTA anticoagulant tube. Ficoll Paque Plus density gradient separation was used to isolate PBMCs, and no additional T cell sorting was done. An Agilent 2100 Bioanalyzer and agarose gel were used to assess RNA quality, and a NanoDrop 2000 was used to measure RNA concentration.

Receptor amplification or capture employed multiplex PCR. The run used an Illumina HiSeq 4000. iRepertoire HTBI primers and Arm-PCR amplification of CDR3 regions were used to construct TCR beta libraries. PCR products were gel purified before sequencing. As for the authors' bioinformatics: Gene usage analysis of CDR3 amino acid clonotypes used the approximately 62 TRBV and approximately 13 TRBJ segments found across samples. COPE and FqMerger were used to merge the filtered high-quality paired reads into contigs. BLAST was used to align contigs to IMGT TRBV, TRBD and TRBJ reference genes, with CDR3 defined following IMGT. Any clonotype with a frequency above 0.1% was classified as a highly expanded clone. Repertoire diversity was measured by Shannon entropy, and V-J evenness by the Gini coefficient. A clonotype was considered public if more than one individual shared it. TCRdb reprocessing: public reads trimmed at Q25 with fastp, clones called with MiXCR, in-frame beta chains kept. Here each entry gathers all rows of one CDR3 protein and keeps the most common genes and DNA. The V and J calls come from TCRdb's annotation, not from the publication. This sample is represented by about 200,000 distinct CDR3 sequences; roughly 20% of them were singletons. In total, the top ten clones hold around 11% of the sample.

This clonotype came up many times. It lacks a known antigen. No base-level quality is on record; no much larger clone is a single base apart. The data were also submitted as part of a second study, on T cells in Graves' hyperthyroidism and ophthalmopathy. As the second paper documents: Stable Graves' hyperthyroidism was defined as the absence of progression to ophthalmopathy over 18 months of follow-up. Hyperthyroidism patients were newly diagnosed, had a disease duration of under 2 months, and were aged 18 to 65 years. Patients with uncontrolled infections, other autoimmune diseases, pregnancy or lactation were excluded. Clinical symptoms, serum thyroxine and TRAb, thyroid ultrasound, and orbital computed tomography formed the basis for the diagnoses. The TCR CDR3 was subjected to a first round of RT-PCR using the HTBI primer set and the Qiagen OneStep RT-PCR kit. Most expanded thyroid clonotypes (frequency above 0.001) were also detected in blood, a finding suggesting that blood repertoires may reflect thyroid immune responses. A model built on a 13 V-J signature distinguished ophthalmopathy from stable hyperthyroidism, reaching about 88% sensitivity and 81.08% specificity in cross-validation and 80%/75% in testing. In validation, the model predicted progression to ophthalmopathy with around 71% sensitivity and about 73% specificity, a median of roughly seven months before onset. To identify distinguishing TCR V-J signatures, a discovery cohort of 100 or so patients was used, comprising fewer than 45 with Graves' ophthalmopathy and 57 with stable Graves' hyperthyroidism. Whether ophthalmopathy could be predicted prospectively was tested in an independent validation cohort made up of approximately 19 hyperthyroidism patients plus 17 patients who later progressed to ophthalmopathy. For training and testing, the 100 or so patients in the discovery cohort were randomly divided in a 7:3 ratio. Thyroid tissue and blood T-cell repertoires from more than 5 Graves' hyperthyroidism patients were also compared in the study. Once sampling was done, hyperthyroidism patients were given methimazole at a starting dose of 30 mg daily, whereas ophthalmopathy patients were given high-dose intravenous methylprednisolone. Libraries were constructed in a second round of multiplex PCR, after which size selection and purification were carried out. Libraries were sequenced paired-end with 100 bp reads on an Illumina HiSeq2000. Raw data were processed with SOAPnuke, discarding reads with adapters, uncalled bases, mean Phred below 15, or no exact constant-primer or identifier match. COPE v1.2.5 was used to merge high-quality paired reads, and clonotypes were defined as unique nucleotide sequences. Clonotypes were aligned to IMGT TRBV, TRBD and TRBJ reference segments using MiTCR v1.1. The analysis was restricted to V-J combinations with a frequency above 0.0001, which together covered 98% to 99.2% of the repertoires. A TCS score was defined as the ratio between F50 (clonal expansion) and ExV (chaos), using BLOSUM62-based TCRdist between CDR3 peptides within each V-J. Welch's t-statistics and random forest reduced roughly 540 V-J features to 13, which were used in a naive Bayes classifier (R e1071). No statistical method was used to fix the sample size in advance, and group allocation was not hidden from the investigators. According to the paper, TCR Vbeta CDR3 sequencing was carried out on approximately 140 peripheral blood samples, which came from over 40 ophthalmopathy, some 73 hyperthyroidism and approximately 17 progressor patients.

Sequencing used peripheral blood mononuclear cells (PBMCs), obtained at new diagnosis, from a patient treated with antithyroid drugs. This sequence was found in a woman in her 30s with Graves disease. Donor details come from another sample of the same person, matched by shared clones. The V and J segments used are TRBV7-9 and TRBJ1-5; no D segment can be confidently identified. The DNA sequence reads TGTGCCAGCAGCCTTGGTGATCAGCCCCAGCATTTT. This is translated as CASSLGDQPQHF.